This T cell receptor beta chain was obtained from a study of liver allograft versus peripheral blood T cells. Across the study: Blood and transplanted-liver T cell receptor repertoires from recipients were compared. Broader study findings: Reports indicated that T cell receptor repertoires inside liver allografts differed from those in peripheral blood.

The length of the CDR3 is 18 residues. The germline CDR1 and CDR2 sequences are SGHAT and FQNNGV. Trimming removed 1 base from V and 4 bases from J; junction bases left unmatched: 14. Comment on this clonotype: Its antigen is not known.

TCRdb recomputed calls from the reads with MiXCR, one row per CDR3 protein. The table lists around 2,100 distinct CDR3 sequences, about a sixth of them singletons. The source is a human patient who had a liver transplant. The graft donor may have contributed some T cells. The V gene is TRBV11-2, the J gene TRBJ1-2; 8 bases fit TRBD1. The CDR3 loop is CASSLGRGQGRGFYGYTF. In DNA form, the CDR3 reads TGTGCCAGCAGCTTAGGCAGAGGACAGGGTAGAGGTTTCTATGGCTACACCTTC.